The T cell receptor (beta chain) under discussion was sequenced for a study of blood T cell repertoires in COVID-19. Profiling relied on immunoSEQ multiplex PCR, and the TCRdb table lists in-frame clones only, not all of them. This sample has 60,000 to 65,000 clones, with 70% to 85% found just once. This CDR3 comprises 15 residues. V was clipped by 1 base and J by 4 bases; unmatched bases: 1. Per germline, CDR1 SGHRS and CDR2 YFSETQ. Sequencing used peripheral blood. The chain links TRBV5-1 to TRBJ2-3; 12 bases align to TRBD2. This sequence was found in a man aged 55 to 69 with acute or convalescent COVID-19. Here the CDR3 reads CASSLLAGGADTQYF. CDR3 coding DNA: TGCGCCAGCAGCTTGCTAGCGGGGGGGGCAGATACGCAGTATTTT.